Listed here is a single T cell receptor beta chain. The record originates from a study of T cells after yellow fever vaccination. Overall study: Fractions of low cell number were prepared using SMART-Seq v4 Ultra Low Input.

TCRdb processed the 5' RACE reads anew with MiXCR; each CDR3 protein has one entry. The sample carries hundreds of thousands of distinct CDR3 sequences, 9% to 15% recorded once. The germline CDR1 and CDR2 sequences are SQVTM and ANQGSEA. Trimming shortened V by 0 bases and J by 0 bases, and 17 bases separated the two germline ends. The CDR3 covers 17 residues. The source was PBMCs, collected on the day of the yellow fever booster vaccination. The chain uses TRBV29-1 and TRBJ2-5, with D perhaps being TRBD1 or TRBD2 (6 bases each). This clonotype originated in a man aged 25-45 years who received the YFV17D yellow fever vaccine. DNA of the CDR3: TGCAGCGTTGAAGATCTCAACCCGGGGGCGAACCAAGAGACCCAGTACTTC. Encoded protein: CSVEDLNPGANQETQYF.